The 15 T cell receptor beta chains presented below share a single source sample, sequenced in a study of T cell changes during pregnancy in multiple sclerosis (dated by TCRdb to about 2019). The library was made by the immunoSEQ multiplex PCR assay. TCRdb obtained this table from immuneACCESS and retained in-frame rearrangements with V and J assigned. These tables miss some clones; where compared with another copy, unresolved V genes account for less than half of the shortfall, and the remainder is unexplained. Present in this sample are tens of thousands of clones, 90% to 95% of which were seen just once. Of the sample, 0.85% to 0.9% falls within the top ten clones. The specimen comprised peripheral blood, sampled before pregnancy. These receptors all stem from a female donor with multiple sclerosis, enrolled in a pregnancy study.

The chain has TRBV5-1 and TRBJ2-1, with 8 bases that match TRBD1. The germline gives CDR1 SGHRS, CDR2 YFSETQ. The CDR3 totals 15 residues. The V and J ends lost 0 bases and 4 bases, in that order; junction bases with no gene match: 3. The CDR3 DNA sequence: TGCGCCAGCAGCTTGGGGACAGGGCAGTACAATGAGCAGTTCTTC. Translating it yields CASSLGTGQYNEQFF.

The J gene is TRBJ1-1, the V gene TRBV30, with a possible D match to TRBD1 (6 bases). Trimming cost V 7 bases and J 5 bases, with 20 bases left between them. The germline V gene encodes CDR1 GTSNPN and CDR2 SVGIG (reference sequence). CDR3 size: 14 residues. The chain's CDR3 is CASKTGWLETEAFF. As DNA, the CDR3 is TGTGCCTCCAAGACAGGATGGTTGGAGACTGAAGCTTTCTTT.

This clone was seen a few times. The V gene is TRBV9, the J gene TRBJ1-5; tentatively, D is TRBD1 (5 bases). The CDR3 covers 14 residues. Trimming cost V 0 bases and J 7 bases, with 11 bases left between them. Germline CDR1 reads SGDLS; CDR2 reads YYNGEE. CDR3 in DNA: TGTGCCAGCAGCGTAGAGGCAGGGTTGCAGCCCCAGCATTTT. Translating it yields CASSVEAGLQPQHF.

The chain combines TRBV2 with TRBJ1-3, with 7 bases lining up with TRBD1. CDR1 and CDR2 from the germline V gene are SNHLY and FYNNEI. This CDR3 has 15 residues. Unmatched junction bases numbered 7, after V lost 6 bases and J lost 2 bases. Here the CDR3 reads CASRDSGGTGNTIYF. DNA of the CDR3: TGTGCCAGCAGAGATTCAGGGGGAACTGGAAACACCATATATTTT.

This rearrangement joins TRBV9 to TRBJ2-5; TRBD1 might be the D (6 bases). Germline values: CDR1 SGDLS, CDR2 YYNGEE. Trimming left V 2 bases short and J 2 bases short, with 13 bases between. CDR3 length equals 15 residues. The CDR3 coding sequence is TGTGCCAGCAGCGTCCTAACAGGGAATCAAGAGACCCAGTACTTC. Encoded protein: CASSVLTGNQETQYF.

V is TRBV9 and J is TRBJ2-5, with 11 bases identical to TRBD2. CDR3 size: 16 residues. Looked up from germline, CDR1 is SGDLS and CDR2 is YYNGEE. J lost 4 bases, V lost 0 bases, and 5 bases had no gene match. The CDR3 reads CASSVVTSGGRETQYF. The CDR3 DNA reads as TGTGCCAGCAGCGTAGTAACTAGCGGGGGAAGAGAGACCCAGTACTTC.

The chain uses TRBV5-1 and TRBJ1-2; D possibly corresponds to TRBD1 (5 bases). Germline V gene sequence: CDR1 SGHRS, CDR2 YFSETQ. The CDR3 length is 14 residues. V shed 0 bases and J shed 6 bases, with 12 bases lying between them. The CDR3 reads CASSLVGGEDGYTF. The CDR3 DNA follows: TGCGCCAGCAGCTTGGTAGGAGGGGAGGATGGCTACACCTTC.

The chain employs TRBV25-1 and TRBJ1-2; the D gene is possibly TRBD1 (6 bases). The V end lost 3 bases, the J end lost 1 base, and 9 bases lay between the germline ends. Germline CDR1 is MGHDK and CDR2 is SYGVNS. The CDR3 has 14 residues. The CDR3 loop reads CASSDGGLNYGYTF. In DNA form, the CDR3 reads TGTGCCAGCAGTGACGGGGGGCTTAACTATGGCTACACCTTC.

This rearrangement joins TRBV5-1 to TRBJ2-7; 9 bases line up with TRBD1. This CDR3 contains 16 residues. J gave up 5 bases and V 5 bases, and 14 bases lay outside the gene matches. CDR1 and CDR2 from the germline V gene are SGHRS and YFSETQ. CDR3 coding DNA: TGCGCCAGCAGTCGGCCGGGACAGGGTGGAGAAGACGAGCAGTACTTC. It is translated as CASSRPGQGGEDEQYF.

The V gene is TRBV7-2, the J gene TRBJ1-1; 8 bases agree with TRBD1. J was trimmed by 4 bases and V by 2 bases; bases with no gene match: 0. The CDR3 covers 13 residues. Germline V gives CDR1 SGHTA, CDR2 FQGNSA. CDR3 residues: CASSLTGGTEAFF. DNA for the CDR3: TGTGCCAGCAGCTTAACAGGGGGCACTGAAGCTTTCTTT.

V is TRBV5-8 and J is TRBJ1-3; weak D call: TRBD1 (5 bases). Deletions cut 4 bases from V and 8 bases from J, with 16 bases between. Germline lookup yields CDR1 SGHTS and CDR2 YDEGEE. The CDR3 is made up of 14 amino acids. CDR3 amino acids: CASSPLAGGDTIYF. In DNA form, the CDR3 reads TGTGCCAGCAGCCCGCTGGCCGGGGGGGACACCATATATTTT.

The rearrangement links TRBV30 to TRBJ1-5; TRBD1 matches 8 bases. The CDR3 runs 15 residues. The germline CDR1 and CDR2 sequences are GTSNPN and SVGIG (reference sequence). With V trimmed by 3 bases and J by 5 bases, 9 bases remained unmatched. CDR3 nucleotides: TGTGCCTGGAGGCCTACAGGGGGGAGGGATCAGCCCCAGCATTTT. As protein: CAWRPTGGRDQPQHF.

The gene calls are TRBV30 and TRBJ2-7; no reliable D call. In germline, CDR1 is GTSNPN, CDR2 SVGIG (reference sequence). CDR3 length equals 12 residues. V was trimmed by 0 bases and J by 5 bases, leaving 8 bases between them. The CDR3 DNA sequence: TGTGCCTGGAGTGTGAGGAAGGACGAGCAGTACTTC. Translated: CAWSVRKDEQYF. Together with reference TRBV30 and TRBJ2-7, the CDR3 gives the full variable domain: SQTIHQWPATLVQPVGSPLSLECTVEGTSNPNLYWYRQAAGRGLQLLFYSVGIGQISSEVPQNLSASRPQDRQFILSSKKLLLSDSGFYLCAWSVRKDEQYFGPGTRLTVT.

V and J are TRBV7-6 and TRBJ2-7; 7 bases align to TRBD1. Germline CDR1 SGHVS, CDR2 FNYEAQ. The CDR3 contains 15 residues. The V segment lost 5 bases and the J segment 3 bases; nucleotides outside the gene matches: 10. The CDR3, as DNA: TGTGCCAGCAGCCTACGCGAGGGACAGAACTACGAGCAGTACTTC. It translates to CASSLREGQNYEQYF.

The chain joins TRBV20-1 to TRBJ2-5, with D uncertain. The length of the CDR3 is 11 residues. Germline CDR1 and CDR2: DFQATT and SNEGSKA (reference sequence). V shed 3 bases and J shed 5 bases, with 7 bases lying between them. The CDR3 nucleotides are TGCAGTGCTAGTAACGGGGAGACCCAGTACTTC. It is translated as CSASNGETQYF.